Listed below are T cell receptor beta chains from one sample, sequenced in a study of blood T cell repertoires in COVID-19. Using immunoSEQ multiplex PCR, the repertoire was profiled, and TCRdb retains in-frame clones only, with some absent. The data contain some 200,000 clones, over 75% of them seen just once; the ten biggest clones take up around 7.4%. Source material: PBMCs or T cells enriched from blood (not recorded which). These receptors all come from a woman between 40 and 50 years old with acute COVID-19. Each CDR3 is given without its conserved first and last residue.

v_call cdr3_length cdr3_aa
TRBV6-5 11 ATSPRAGYGYT
TRBV2 13 ASSEWGQGQETQY
TRBV10-3 9 ATSVNYEQY
TRBV28 13 ASRTTGAGYQPQH
TRBV7-2 12 ASSGSLGTGELF
TRBV4-2 14 ASSQKSTVMNTEAF
TRBV5-5 14 ASSLSSGGPQETQY
TRBV6-1 11 ASRKGDTDTQY
TRBV30 12 AWRVAGLNEKLF
TRBV29-1 10 SVFTDTDTQY
TRBV28 12 ASKVGTGVNEQF
TRBV6-2/TRBV6-3 15 ASSYSTPGAGANVLT
TRBV7-9 16 ASSLAQRNRDRVTEAF
TRBV30 11 AWSYGSGNTIY
TRBV25-1 14 ASSEFWGRTEETQY
TRBV4-1 14 ASSLRDSGADQPQH
TRBV9 15 ASSVGGGTSNTGELF
TRBV7-2 14 ASSLVPGGEGNTIY
TRBV6-1 12 ASSQASGGRGYT
TRBV19 14 ASMGIAGATGETQY
TRBV29-1 12 SVEQGSGANVLT
TRBV6-5 12 ASSPRGVIYGYT
TRBV4-2 11 ASSQDFREPQH
TRBV19 13 ASSRPRGRQETQY
TRBV13 11 ASRGPDNSPLH
TRBV28 13 ASSFLDRLNTEAF
TRBV2 13 ASSDSGQIRYGYT
TRBV11-2 11 ASSLVRTQEQF
TRBV10-3 13 AISESAGETDTQY
TRBV29-1 13 SVDSIGEWNTEAF
TRBV18 12 ASSPAASTYEQY
TRBV4-2 14 ASSQDQRGIGYEQY
TRBV18 17 ASSSRLAGGPGEQETQY
TRBV14 12 ASSQGRGGYEQY
TRBV27 13 ASRTGTGGDYGYT
TRBV5-6 13 ASSGPGGRDQPQH
TRBV12-3/TRBV12-4 11 ASSFGLIYGYT
TRBV6-5 9 ASRQGVGYT
TRBV5-4 11 ASSTRLVGEQY
TRBV18 13 ASSPPLQDNGELF
TRBV11-2 13 ASSPGQGGGEEAF
TRBV7-9 12 ASSLDRDNSPLH
TRBV7-9 13 ASSLPAPMHNEQF
TRBV28 12 ASSLMGAGEKLF
TRBV18 15 ASSLGSLAGDTYEQY
TRBV7-8 11 ASSDDREAEAF
TRBV2 12 ASRQGYSNQPQH
TRBV5-1 11 ASSLGTDTEAF
TRBV10-3 12 AISEELTREKLF
TRBV10-3 13 AIRDPGASTDTQY
TRBV19 12 ASSKQGEYTEAF
TRBV18 10 ASSPEIYGYT